Listed here are 21 T cell receptor beta chains from one sample, sequenced in a study of control samples from healthy donors and cancer patients. TCRdb keeps only in-frame clones here, not all; method: immunoSEQ multiplex PCR. There are 70,000 to 80,000 clones in the sample; about 90% occur only once, and about 2% lies in the top ten. The sequencing sample was made of PBMCs. These receptors originate from a woman aged 55-70 years with head and neck cancer.

This chain uses TRBV6-5 with TRBJ2-5; 9 nucleotides agree with TRBD1. Trimming removed 6 bases from V and 4 bases from J; junction bases left unmatched: 6. This CDR3 has 14 amino acids. Per germline, CDR1 MNHEY and CDR2 SVGAGI. CDR3 loop: CASSLTQGAETQYF. The CDR3, as DNA: TGTGCCAGCAGCCTAACACAGGGGGCAGAGACCCAGTACTTC.

This sequence joins TRBV7-2 and TRBJ2-4; no definite D call. CDR1 and CDR2 (germline): SGHTA, FQGNSA. V was clipped by 0 bases and J by 6 bases, with 12 bases between them. The CDR3 is made up of 15 amino acids. The CDR3 reads CASSLAVGSSNIQYF. DNA of the CDR3: TGTGCCAGCAGCTTAGCGGTCGGTAGCTCAAACATTCAGTACTTC. Full variable domain (outside the CDR3, taken from reference TRBV7-2 and TRBJ2-4): GAGVSQSPSNKVTEKGKDVELRCDPISGHTALYWYRQSLGQGLEFLIYFQGNSAPDKSGLPSDRFSAERTGGSVSTLTIQRTQQEDSAVYLCASSLAVGSSNIQYFGAGTRLSVL.

The rearrangement links TRBV3-1 (or the pseudogene TRBV3-2) to TRBJ2-7; the D is unclear. This CDR3 is 13 amino acids long. The V end lost 0 bases, the J end lost 2 bases, and 5 bases lay between the germline ends. Germline V gene data show CDR1 as LGHDT and CDR2 as YNNKEL (reference sequence). The DNA of the CDR3 is TGTGCCAGCAGCCAAGATCGTCCCTACGAGCAGTACTTC. Its translation is CASSQDRPYEQYF.

In its sample, this clone was seen once. The rearrangement links TRBV5-1 to TRBJ1-4, with 8 bases matching TRBD1. Germline V gene data show CDR1 as SGHRS and CDR2 as YFSETQ. This CDR3 is 15 amino acids long. V lost 0 bases, J lost 4 bases, and 2 bases stayed unmatched. CDR3 sequence reads: CASSLGTGLNEKLFF. In DNA, the CDR3 is TGCGCCAGCAGCTTGGGGACAGGGCTTAATGAAAAACTGTTTTTT.

V gene TRBV5-5 combines with J gene TRBJ1-5; D not resolved. The V gene lost 5 bases and the J gene lost 5 bases, with 17 bases spanning the gap. CDR1 SGHKS and CDR2 YYEKEE come from the germline V gene (reference sequence). The CDR3 spans 15 residues. This chain's CDR3 is CASSPGPRVYQPQHF. The DNA of the CDR3 is TGTGCCAGCAGTCCCGGGCCGCGGGTGTATCAGCCCCAGCATTTT.

Comments on this clone: The sample holds other DNA sequences that translate to the same CDR3. V usage is TRBV2 and J usage is TRBJ1-5; 9 bases match TRBD1. The ends lost 8 bases at V and 6 bases at J; junction bases unmatched: 14. The CDR3 consists of 16 residues. Germline V gives CDR1 SNHLY, CDR2 FYNNEI. The CDR3 DNA follows: TGTGCCAGCCGGCGGGGGAGGACAGGGGAGGGTCAGCCCCAGCATTTT. Protein: CASRRGRTGEGQPQHF.

The V call is TRBV19, the J call TRBJ2-7; TRBD2 aligns across 7 bases. There are 18 residues in the CDR3. The junction had 16 bases not matched to a gene; V was cut back by 5 bases and J by 0 bases. Germline V gene data show CDR1 as LNHDA and CDR2 as SQIVND (reference sequence). CDR3 residues: CASSAYGGVKDFSYEQYF. The CDR3, as DNA: TGTGCCAGTAGTGCATATGGGGGGGTTAAGGACTTCTCCTACGAGCAGTACTTC.

J is TRBJ2-3 and V is TRBV7-3; D unclear. Germline CDR1 SGHTA, CDR2 FQGTGA. V dropped 4 bases and J dropped 0 bases, with 8 bases sitting between them. The CDR3 contains 14 residues. CDR3 coding DNA: TGTGCCAGCAGCTCTGGGCGGAGCACAGATACGCAGTATTTT. Translation gives CASSSGRSTDTQYF.

Comment on this clone: The identical CDR3 is also encoded by other nucleotide sequences in the sample. The chain has TRBV7-9 and TRBJ1-6; no reliable D call. Germline lookup yields CDR1 SEHNR and CDR2 FQNEAQ (reference sequence). V lost 1 base and J 10 bases, leaving 8 bases between the germline ends. The CDR3 runs to 13 residues. The CDR3 loop is CASSLDENSPLHF. In nucleotides, the CDR3 is TGTGCCAGCAGCTTAGATGAGAACTCACCCCTCCACTTT.

This chain links TRBV7-8 with TRBJ2-1; TRBD2 matches at 7 bases. The CDR3 has 17 residues. Per germline, CDR1 SGHVS and CDR2 FQNEAQ. With V trimmed by 5 bases and J by 1 base, 11 bases remained unmatched. The CDR3 bases are TGTGCCAGCAGCCCCCGCGCCCTAGCGGCGTCCTACAATGAGCAGTTCTTC. Translation: CASSPRALAASYNEQFF. Full variable domain (outside the CDR3, taken from reference TRBV7-8 and TRBJ2-1): GAGVSQSPRYKVAKRGQDVALRCDPISGHVSLFWYQQALGQGPEFLTYFQNEAQLDKSGLPSDRFFAERPEGSVSTLKIQRTQQEDSAVYLCASSPRALAASYNEQFFGPGTRLTVL.

The chain uses TRBV30 and TRBJ1-3; D not certain. V was trimmed by 1 base and J by 4 bases, leaving 2 bases between them. The CDR3 sequence is 11 residues long. Germline CDR1 and CDR2: GTSNPN and SVGIG (reference sequence). CDR3 protein: CAWSAGNTIYF. The CDR3 region has the DNA TGTGCCTGGAGTGCCGGAAACACCATATATTTT.

The rearrangement uses TRBV3-1 (or the pseudogene TRBV3-2) and TRBJ2-1, with D possibly being TRBD1 or TRBD2 (6 bases each). Germline V gene lookup returns CDR1 LGHDT and CDR2 YNNKEL (reference sequence). V was shortened by 4 bases and J by 9 bases, with 22 bases between the two germline ends. The CDR3 is 16 amino acids. The CDR3 reads CASSREGGSGYGEQFF. The CDR3 DNA reads TGTGCCAGCAGCCGTGAGGGGGGATCCGGGTACGGTGAGCAGTTCTTC.

The V gene is TRBV7-8, the J gene TRBJ2-1; 9 bases are shared with TRBD2. V dropped 5 bases and J dropped 5; count of bases not matched to a gene: 7. CDR3 length: 15 residues. Per the germline V gene, CDR1 is SGHVS and CDR2 is FQNEAQ. The CDR3 DNA reads as TGTGCCAGCAGCCCCAGACTAGCGGATAACAATGAGCAGTTCTTC. It codes for CASSPRLADNNEQFF.

The rearrangement joins TRBV3-1 (or the pseudogene TRBV3-2) to TRBJ2-7; the D is unclear. The CDR3 covers 15 residues. The V gene lost 0 bases and the J gene lost 1 base, with 10 bases spanning the gap. CDR1 is LGHDT, CDR2 YNNKEL, per germline (reference sequence). This chain's CDR3 is CASSQDSRRSYEQYF. The CDR3 coding sequence is TGTGCCAGCAGCCAAGATTCCCGGCGGTCCTACGAGCAGTACTTC.

CDR3 loop: CASSLEGTSGKNEQFF. CDR3 nucleotides: TGCGCCAGCAGCTTGGAAGGGACTAGCGGGAAGAATGAGCAGTTCTTC. The chain uses TRBV5-1 and TRBJ2-1, with TRBD2 matching over 13 bases. J was trimmed by 7 bases and V by 0 bases; bases with no gene match: 4. The CDR3 is 16 residues long. Germline loops: CDR1 SGHRS, CDR2 YFSETQ.

This chain uses TRBV4-1 with TRBJ2-3; D gene unclear. CDR1 and CDR2 from the germline V gene are MGHRA and YSYEKL. Trimming shortened V by 0 bases and J by 0 bases, and 10 bases separated the two germline ends. The CDR3 contains 16 residues. CDR3 sequence (DNA): TGCGCCAGCAGCCAAGATCCCCGGCCCAGCACAGATACGCAGTATTTT. It specifies CASSQDPRPSTDTQYF.

V usage is TRBV6-5 and J usage is TRBJ2-7, with 9 bases that match TRBD1. The CDR3 totals 14 residues. Trimming cost V 7 bases and J 3 bases; bases outside gene matches: 7. In germline, CDR1 is MNHEY, CDR2 SVGAGI. CDR3 DNA sequence: TGTGCCAGCATTGCGCCGGGACAGGGCTACGAGCAGTACTTC. Protein: CASIAPGQGYEQYF.

The chain combines TRBV19 with TRBJ2-7; D gene unclear. CDR1 LNHDA and CDR2 SQIVND come from the germline V gene (reference sequence). CDR3 size: 12 residues. V gave up 5 bases and J gave up 5 bases, with 10 bases separating them. CDR3 sequence: CASSGSYDEQYF. The CDR3 nucleotides are TGTGCCAGTAGTGGAAGCTATGACGAGCAGTACTTC.

The rearrangement links TRBV19 to TRBJ2-5; D might be TRBD2 (6 bases). Per the germline V gene, CDR1 is LNHDA and CDR2 is SQIVND (reference sequence). CDR3 size: 14 residues. V was trimmed by 6 bases and J by 1 base, leaving 12 bases between them. CDR3 nucleotide sequence: TGTGCCAGTAGGGACGGGAGTAGCCAAGAGACCCAGTACTTC. Residues: CASRDGSSQETQYF.

V usage is TRBV2 and J usage is TRBJ2-7; D possibly corresponds to TRBD2 (7 bases). Germline V gene data show CDR1 as SNHLY and CDR2 as FYNNEI. Trimming shortened V by 5 bases and J by 6 bases, and 17 bases separated the two germline ends. The CDR3 consists of 14 residues. The chain's CDR3 is CASSSSGGEGEQYF. CDR3 in DNA: TGTGCCAGCAGTAGTTCGGGGGGCGAGGGCGAGCAGTACTTC.

This clone was picked up a small number of times. This chain joins TRBV6-1 and TRBJ1-3; D is ambiguous. Trimming cost V 3 bases and J 4 bases, with 13 bases left between them. Germline V gene sequence: CDR1 MNHNS, CDR2 SASEGT. The CDR3 is 15 residues long. The CDR3 sequence is CASSDLTADGNTIYF. CDR3 coding DNA: TGTGCCAGCAGTGACCTTACCGCTGACGGAAACACCATATATTTT.